The 18 T cell receptor beta chains below were found in one sample sequenced in a study of shared clonotypes between healthy human individuals. The method was immunoSEQ multiplex PCR; TCRdb's version includes in-frame clones alone and lacks a portion of them. This sample yields 600,000 or so clones, of which around 96% are seen a single time; about 0.11% belongs to the top ten. Selected positively for CCR7 and CD45RO-negative, naive CD8 cells excluded terminally differentiated effector memory CD45RA+ cells. The sequencing input was naive CD8+ T cells sorted from blood. These receptors were taken from a woman in her 30s in good health.

The chain combines TRBV4-1 with TRBJ2-7, with D unresolved. The CDR3 contains 15 residues. With 3 bases removed from V and 0 bases from J, the gap between germline ends came to 12 bases. CDR1 is MGHRA, CDR2 YSYEKL, per germline. CDR3: CASSHSRAFSYEQYF. Written as DNA, the CDR3 is TGCGCCAGCAGCCATAGCCGGGCCTTCTCCTACGAGCAGTACTTC.

This clone occurred a few times. This rearrangement joins TRBV19 to TRBJ1-5; D unresolved. V was cut by 1 base and J by 3 bases, with 7 bases left in between. The CDR3 has 14 amino acids. Looked up from germline, CDR1 is LNHDA and CDR2 is SQIVND (reference sequence). CDR3 region: CASSIVAYNQPQHF. Written as DNA, the CDR3 is TGTGCCAGTAGTATAGTAGCCTACAATCAGCCCCAGCATTTT.

The chain links TRBV27 to TRBJ1-1; TRBD1 might be the D (6 bases). The germline gives CDR1 MNHEY, CDR2 SMNVEV (reference sequence). This CDR3 has 15 residues. The germline V and J ends were trimmed by 5 bases and 3 bases, with 16 bases remaining between them. In DNA, the CDR3 is TGTGCCAGCAGTCTCTTGGGGGGGCGTGACACTGAAGCTTTCTTT. Protein sequence: CASSLLGGRDTEAFF.

Remarks on this clone: At one boundary the junction diverges from the germline segment, which might be a read error. The sample holds other DNA sequences that translate to the same CDR3. This rearrangement joins TRBV27 to TRBJ2-7, with a weak D call TRBD2 (6 bases). The CDR3 is 16 amino acids. Looked up from germline, CDR1 is MNHEY and CDR2 is SMNVEV (reference sequence). The CDR3 DNA reads TGTGCCAGCAGTCTATCGACCGGGACTGGAAGCTACGAGCAGTACTTC. It codes for CASSLSTGTGSYEQYF.

This rearrangement joins TRBV7-9 to TRBJ2-7; possibly TRBD2 for D (5 bases). CDR1 and CDR2 from the germline V gene are SEHNR and FQNEAQ (reference sequence). The CDR3 is made up of 13 amino acids. V lost 5 bases and J lost 4, with 12 bases in between. In DNA, the CDR3 is TGTGCCAGCAGCCACGGGGTTGGGTACGAGCAGTACTTC. Its translation: CASSHGVGYEQYF.

V gene TRBV28 combines with J gene TRBJ1-3; D gene unclear. CDR3 size: 15 residues. Trimming took 6 bases from V and 0 from J, leaving 12 bases between them. CDR1 is MDHEN and CDR2 is SYDVKM in the germline V gene. This CDR3 is CASSMAGGSGNTIYF. CDR3 DNA: TGTGCCAGCAGCATGGCGGGAGGCTCTGGAAACACCATATATTTT.

V and J are TRBV27 and TRBJ2-5; D gene uncertain. V lost 6 bases to trimming and J lost 6 bases, with 11 bases between them. The CDR3 loop spans 12 amino acids. From germline, CDR1 is MNHEY and CDR2 SMNVEV (reference sequence). The CDR3: CASRSTLKTQYF. The CDR3 DNA sequence: TGTGCCAGCAGAAGTACCTTGAAGACCCAGTACTTC.

The CDR3 here is CASSETSGVSYEQYF. CDR3 sequence (DNA): TGTGCCAGCAGTGAGACTTCAGGAGTTTCCTACGAGCAGTACTTC. This chain links TRBV6-1 with TRBJ2-7, with D hard to call. CDR3 length: 15 residues. Trimming stripped 3 bases from V and 1 base from J, with 13 bases between. Germline loops: CDR1 MNHNS, CDR2 SASEGT.

The CDR3 DNA sequence: TGTGCCATCAGTTTCCCCCCGGGCGATGAGCAGTTCTTC. Translating gives CAISFPPGDEQFF. The gene calls are TRBV10-3 and TRBJ2-1; D gene ambiguous. Germline-derived CDR1 and CDR2 are ENHRY and SYGVKD. Trimming removed 5 bases from V and 8 bases from J, with 13 bases in between. The CDR3 covers 13 residues.

The chain recombines TRBV28 with TRBJ2-5, with D perhaps assigned TRBD1 or TRBD2 (5 bases each). The J call could be wrong; TRBJ2-7 is a better fit for the DNA end. Germline CDR1 is MDHEN and CDR2 is SYDVKM. CDR3 size: 18 residues. CDR3 in amino acids: CASSRPFWAGQQAYEQYF. In nucleotides, the CDR3 is TGTGCCAGCAGTCGCCCTTTTTGGGCGGGCCAACAGGCCTACGAGCAGTACTTC.

A remark on this clone: The identical CDR3 is also encoded by other nucleotide sequences in the sample. This chain links TRBV28 with TRBJ1-3; D not certain. Germline loops: CDR1 MDHEN, CDR2 SYDVKM. Trimming removed 8 bases at V and 4 bases at J, with 6 bases between. The CDR3 runs to 11 residues. DNA of the CDR3: TGTGCCAGCTCCTCGGGAAACACCATATATTTT. This sequence encodes CASSSGNTIYF. Full variable domain (remainder filled in from reference TRBV28 and TRBJ1-3): DVKVTQSSRYLVKRTGEKVFLECVQDMDHENMFWYRQDPGLGLRLIYFSYDVKMKEKGDIPEGYSVSREKKERFSLILESASTNQTSMYLCASSSGNTIYFGEGSWLTVV.

The gene calls are TRBV10-2 and TRBJ2-3; possibly TRBD1 for D (5 bases). CDR1 is WSHSY and CDR2 is SAAADI in the germline V gene. The CDR3 totals 13 residues. Trimming took 2 bases from V and 3 from J, leaving 6 bases between them. Here the CDR3 reads CASSETGTDTQYF. The DNA of the CDR3 is TGCGCCAGCAGTGAGACAGGTACAGATACGCAGTATTTT.

V and J are TRBV6-1 and TRBJ1-1; unclear D gene. Germline values: CDR1 MNHNS, CDR2 SASEGT. Trimming shortened V by 3 bases and J by 1 base, and 3 bases separated the two germline ends. This CDR3 region has 12 residues. The CDR3 protein is CASSDRNTEAFF. The CDR3 DNA sequence: TGTGCCAGCAGTGATAGGAACACTGAAGCTTTCTTT.

The genes are TRBV25-1 and TRBJ1-1, with D tentatively TRBD1 (6 bases). Germline V gene lookup returns CDR1 MGHDK and CDR2 SYGVNS. Trimming took 4 bases from V and 9 from J, leaving 12 bases between them. There are 12 residues in the CDR3. The DNA of the CDR3 is TGTGCCAGCAGTGGGGCGGGGGGCAAAGCTTTCTTT. It specifies CASSGAGGKAFF.

This chain connects TRBV7-6 to TRBJ2-5, with D perhaps matching TRBD2 (5 bases). Germline-derived CDR1 and CDR2 are SGHVS and FNYEAQ. V dropped 5 bases and J dropped 0 bases, with 10 bases sitting between them. The CDR3 contains 14 residues. The CDR3 protein is CASSPRTYQETQYF. CDR3 DNA: TGTGCCAGCAGCCCAAGGACTTACCAAGAGACCCAGTACTTC.

The V call is TRBV5-1, the J call TRBJ2-7; D may be TRBD1 (6 bases). In germline, CDR1 is SGHRS, CDR2 YFSETQ. The CDR3 has 15 residues. V shed 1 base and J shed 2 bases, with 13 bases lying between them. CDR3 residues: CASSLRLDSAYEQYF. In DNA, the CDR3 is TGCGCCAGCAGCTTGCGTCTGGACAGCGCCTACGAGCAGTACTTC.

V and J are TRBV5-1 and TRBJ2-1; D not resolved. Germline CDR1 and CDR2: SGHRS and YFSETQ. The CDR3 loop spans 13 amino acids. The V end was cut by 4 bases, the J end by 6 bases, with 11 bases between. Written as DNA, the CDR3 is TGCGCCAGCAGCGTGGACCAGTTCAATGAGCAGTTCTTC. This translates into CASSVDQFNEQFF.

The chain combines TRBV10-2 with TRBJ2-5; TRBD2 is a possible D gene (5 bases). The CDR3 runs 14 residues. V lost 6 bases, J lost 5 bases, and 16 bases lay in between. Germline lookup yields CDR1 WSHSY and CDR2 SAAADI. This CDR3 reads CASRHTAAPETQYF. The CDR3 nucleotides are TGCGCCAGCAGACACACAGCGGCTCCCGAGACCCAGTACTTC.